The 8 T cell receptor beta chains listed next were all sequenced from one sample in a study of T-cell reconstitution after alpha-beta-depleted transplantation in children. Unique molecular identifiers featured in how the TCRbeta library was prepared. TCRdb fed the PCR reads into MiXCR, producing one record per CDR3 protein. The sample carries hundreds of thousands of distinct CDR3 sequences, roughly 23% recorded once. Sequencing was performed on PBMCs, taken before TCRalphabeta/CD19-depleted stem cell transplant. The receptors come from a girl aged 2-10 years with Fanconi anemia, due to receive a stem cell transplant.

The V call is TRBV7-2, the J call TRBJ2-7; TRBD2 agrees at 9 bases. Per the germline V gene, CDR1 is SGHTA and CDR2 is FQGNSA. After removal of 5 bases from V and 6 bases from J, the junction contained 2 bases not matched to a gene. This CDR3 region has 12 residues. The CDR3 reads CASSLLAGEQYF. DNA for the CDR3: TGTGCCAGCAGCCTACTAGCGGGCGAGCAGTACTTC.

This clonotype was counted many times. The rearrangement uses TRBV25-1 and TRBJ2-3; TRBD2 is a possible D gene (7 bases). The ends were cut back, 0 bases at V and 4 bases at J, with 14 bases in the middle. Per germline, CDR1 MGHDK and CDR2 SYGVNS. CDR3 length: 16 amino acids. The CDR3, as DNA: TGTGCCAGCAGTGAATATCTGGGGGGGGCCGCAGATACGCAGTATTTT. Translated: CASSEYLGGAADTQYF.

This clonotype was seen only a few times. The gene calls are TRBV7-3 and TRBJ2-1; 10 bases line up with TRBD1. Germline lookup yields CDR1 SGHTA and CDR2 FQGTGA. This CDR3 contains 17 residues. The J segment lost 0 bases and the V segment lost 6 bases, leaving 8 bases of the junction unmatched. CDR3 DNA: TGTGCCAGCAGTTCGACAGGGGGCTCTAGCTCCTACAATGAGCAGTTCTTC. It encodes CASSSTGGSSSYNEQFF.

There are a few counts of this clonotype. V is TRBV6-2 or TRBV6-3 and J is TRBJ1-5; D call uncertain. Trimming removed 4 bases from V and 3 bases from J, with 7 bases in between. The CDR3 has 13 amino acids. Germline V CDR1 and CDR2: MNHEY, SVGEGT. Written as DNA, the CDR3 is TGTGCCAGCAGTTGGTTGTCCAATCAGCCCCAGCATTTT. Amino acid sequence: CASSWLSNQPQHF.

This clonotype showed up many times. J is TRBJ2-5 and V is TRBV9, with a possible D match to TRBD1 (6 bases). The V end lost 7 bases, the J end lost 4 bases, and 8 bases lay between the germline ends. This CDR3 spans 11 amino acids. Germline-derived CDR1 and CDR2 are SGDLS and YYNGEE. In DNA, the CDR3 is TGTGCCAGCTCGGACAGAGAGACCCAGTACTTC. Its translation is CASSDRETQYF.

CDR3 nucleotides: TGTGCCAGCAGAACGACCGGGTCTGACAATGAGCAGTTCTTC. Translation: CASRTTGSDNEQFF. The rearrangement links TRBV6-1 to TRBJ2-1; D unresolved. Per germline, CDR1 MNHNS and CDR2 SASEGT. V was trimmed by 6 bases and J by 5 bases, leaving 14 bases between them. CDR3 length: 14 residues.

V and J are TRBV6-5 and TRBJ2-1; 7 bases line up with TRBD2. With V trimmed by 0 bases and J by 9 bases, 11 bases remained unmatched. Per germline, CDR1 MNHEY and CDR2 SVGAGI. The CDR3 consists of 16 residues. The CDR3 DNA follows: TGTGCCAGCAGTTACTCGAGGCTAGCGGTTGCGGGTGAGCAGTTCTTC. Its protein is CASSYSRLAVAGEQFF.

The chain links TRBV13 to TRBJ2-3, with D perhaps matching TRBD1 (7 bases). The V gene lost 7 bases and the J gene lost 0 bases, with 11 bases spanning the gap. The CDR3 consists of 14 residues. The germline gives CDR1 PRHDT, CDR2 FYEKMQ (reference sequence). The CDR3 DNA follows: TGTGCCAGCAAGGAGGGGGCCAGCACAGATACGCAGTATTTT. It encodes CASKEGASTDTQYF. The variable domain in full, with the rest retrieved from reference TRBV13 and TRBJ2-3, is AAGVIQSPRHLIKEKRETATLKCYPIPRHDTVYWYQQGPGQDPQFLISFYEKMQSDKGSIPDRFSAQQFSDYHSELNMSSLELGDSALYFCASKEGASTDTQYFGPGTRLTVL.